Listed here are 6 T cell receptor beta chains from one sample, sequenced in a study of CD8 T cells in ankylosing spondylitis. TCRdb passed the 5' RACE reads through MiXCR, listing each CDR3 protein once. The table lists tens of thousands of distinct CDR3 sequences, 6.2% of them singletons, with roughly 4.8% in the top ten. Sequences were obtained from synovial fluid, either unsorted or a sorted T cell fraction (not recorded which). The origin of the receptors is a male donor with ankylosing spondylitis.

There are many counts of this clonotype. This chain uses TRBV20-1 with TRBJ1-2, with TRBD1 as a possible D gene (6 bases). Germline V gene lookup returns CDR1 DFQATT and CDR2 SNEGSKA (reference sequence). CDR3 length: 13 residues. V lost 6 bases and J 5 bases, leaving 16 bases between the germline ends. This chain's CDR3 is CSAEHRDPYGYTF. The DNA of the CDR3 is TGCAGTGCGGAACACAGGGATCCTTATGGCTACACCTTC.

The J gene is TRBJ2-3, the V gene TRBV29-1; 7 positions agree with TRBD2. The V gene's germline CDR1 is SQVTM and CDR2 ANQGSEA. Germline trimming cut 7 bases from V and 2 bases from J; bases unmatched to any gene: 9. The CDR3 length is 14 residues. CDR3 in DNA: TGCAGCGGGAGGCGGGAGTTCCACACAGATACGCAGTATTTT. Amino acids: CSGRREFHTDTQYF.

This clonotype was recorded a few times. The chain employs TRBV9 and TRBJ2-7; 10 bases map to TRBD2. Germline CDR1 SGDLS, CDR2 YYNGEE. This CDR3 comprises 14 residues. The V and J ends lost 4 bases and 3 bases, in that order; junction bases with no gene match: 4. CDR3: CASSRGLANYEQYF. Here the CDR3 DNA reads TGTGCCAGCAGCAGGGGACTAGCGAACTACGAGCAGTACTTC. The full variable domain, its missing parts supplied by reference TRBV9 and TRBJ2-7, is DSGVTQTPKHLITATGQRVTLRCSPRSGDLSVYWYQQSLDQGLQFLIQYYNGEERAKGNILERFSAQQFPDLHSELNLSSLELGDSALYFCASSRGLANYEQYFGPGTRLTVT.

The chain uses TRBV2 and TRBJ2-2; D is uncertain. Germline CDR1 is SNHLY and CDR2 is FYNNEI. The CDR3 spans 14 residues. Trimming removed 7 bases at V and 0 bases at J, with 9 bases between. Here the CDR3 reads CASKSVPNTGELFF. In DNA, the CDR3 is TGTGCCAGCAAATCAGTTCCGAACACCGGGGAGCTGTTTTTT.

This clonotype occurred a few times. V gene TRBV7-3 combines with J gene TRBJ1-1, with a possible D match to TRBD1 (6 bases). Germline loops: CDR1 SGHTA, CDR2 FQGTGA. The CDR3 sequence is 13 residues long. The V end was cut by 1 base, the J end by 7 bases, with 10 bases between. The chain's CDR3 is CASSLNRAGEAFF. The CDR3 DNA reads TGTGCCAGCAGCTTAAACAGGGCCGGTGAAGCTTTCTTT.

At least ten counts were recorded for this clonotype. The V and J genes are TRBV11-2 and TRBJ2-1; 9 bases agree with TRBD2. Per the germline V gene, CDR1 is SGHAT and CDR2 is FQNNGV. CDR3 length: 17 amino acids. J was trimmed by 5 bases and V by 1 base; bases with no gene match: 9. The CDR3 is CASSLVPLASGNNEQFF. As DNA, the CDR3 is TGTGCCAGCAGCTTAGTCCCGCTGGCTAGCGGGAACAATGAGCAGTTCTTC.